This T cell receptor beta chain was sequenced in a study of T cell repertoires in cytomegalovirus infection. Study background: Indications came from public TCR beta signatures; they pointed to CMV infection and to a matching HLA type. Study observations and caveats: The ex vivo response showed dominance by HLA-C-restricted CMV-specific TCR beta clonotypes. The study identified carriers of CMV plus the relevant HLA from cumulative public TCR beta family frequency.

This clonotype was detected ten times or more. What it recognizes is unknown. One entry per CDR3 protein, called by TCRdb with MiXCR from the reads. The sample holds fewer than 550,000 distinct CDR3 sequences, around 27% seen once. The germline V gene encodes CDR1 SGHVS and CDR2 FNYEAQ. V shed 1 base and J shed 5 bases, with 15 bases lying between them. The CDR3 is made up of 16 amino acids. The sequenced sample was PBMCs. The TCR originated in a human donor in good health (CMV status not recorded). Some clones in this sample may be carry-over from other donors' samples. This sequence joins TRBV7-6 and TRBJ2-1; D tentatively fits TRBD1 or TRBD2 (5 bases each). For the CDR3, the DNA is TGTGCCAGCAGCTTAGATGCTTACGGGGCACACAATGAGCAGTTCTTC. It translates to CASSLDAYGAHNEQFF.